The 9 T cell receptor beta chains below were found in one sample sequenced in a study of cytomegalovirus exposure and HLA in healthy donors. Both 60 Vbeta primers and 13 Jbeta primers went into the PCR. Using immunoSEQ multiplex PCR, the repertoire was profiled, and TCRdb retains in-frame clones only, with some absent. The data show some 74,000 clones, around 64% seen once. Sequenced: PBMCs. The receptors come from a man aged 35 to 55 in good health and CMV-seropositive.

The rearrangement uses TRBV28 and TRBJ2-5; 14 nucleotides agree with TRBD2. This CDR3 comprises 14 residues. The V gene end was trimmed by 4 bases and the J gene end by 5 bases; junction bases not matched to a gene: 0. Germline CDR1 and CDR2: MDHEN and SYDVKM. The CDR3: CASSWTSGGETQYF. The DNA of the CDR3 is TGTGCCAGCAGTTGGACTAGCGGGGGGGAGACCCAGTACTTC.

The chain links TRBV2 to TRBJ1-2; D call uncertain. Germline assignment: CDR1 SNHLY and CDR2 FYNNEI. V gave up 7 bases and J gave up 6 bases, with 12 bases separating them. The CDR3 runs to 12 residues. The CDR3 DNA sequence: TGTGCCAGCACCCGAAAAAGCGATGGCTACACCTTC. It specifies CASTRKSDGYTF. Full variable domain (rest looked up from reference TRBV2 and TRBJ1-2): EPEVTQTPSHQVTQMGQEVILRCVPISNHLYFYWYRQILGQKVEFLVSFYNNEISEKSEIFDDQFSVERPDGSNFTLKIRSTKLEDSAMYFCASTRKSDGYTFGSGTRLTVV.

J is TRBJ1-2 and V is TRBV19; 7 nucleotides line up with TRBD1. This CDR3 has 15 amino acids. Germline CDR1 reads LNHDA; CDR2 reads SQIVND (reference sequence). V was clipped by 2 bases and J by 7 bases; unmatched bases: 10. The CDR3 loop is CASSIRAGGNRGYTF. The CDR3 DNA reads TGTGCCAGTAGTATAAGGGCAGGGGGTAATCGTGGCTACACCTTC.

J is TRBJ2-2 and V is TRBV2; the match to TRBD2 covers 7 bases. The V segment lost 6 bases and the J segment 4 bases; nucleotides outside the gene matches: 8. Germline V gives CDR1 SNHLY, CDR2 FYNNEI. There are 15 residues in the CDR3. CDR3 DNA: TGTGCCAGCAGGTACAACGGGGGGTCCACCGGGGAGCTGTTTTTT. Its translation is CASRYNGGSTGELFF.

The chain has TRBV5-5 and TRBJ1-1, with D uncertain. Trimming removed 0 bases at V and 5 bases at J, with 14 bases between. The length of the CDR3 is 15 residues. CDR1 is SGHKS and CDR2 is YYEKEE in the germline V gene (reference sequence). CDR3 protein: CASSLGTGGSTEAFF. CDR3 sequence (DNA): TGTGCCAGCAGCTTGGGGACTGGAGGATCGACTGAAGCTTTCTTT. Combining the CDR3 with reference TRBV5-5 and TRBJ1-1 gives the whole variable domain DAGVTQSPTHLIKTRGQQVTLRCSPISGHKSVSWYQQVLGQGPQFIFQYYEKEERGRGNFPDRFSARQFPNYSSELNVNALLLGDSALYLCASSLGTGGSTEAFFGQGTRLTVV.

The rearrangement joins TRBV2 to TRBJ2-3, with TRBD1 as a possible D gene (6 bases). CDR3 length: 15 amino acids. With 6 bases removed from V and 0 bases from J, the gap between germline ends came to 13 bases. Germline-derived CDR1 and CDR2 are SNHLY and FYNNEI. CDR3: CASSSGATSTDTQYF. The CDR3, as DNA: TGTGCCAGCAGCTCAGGGGCGACTAGCACAGATACGCAGTATTTT.

This chain uses TRBV19 with TRBJ1-1; the D gene is possibly TRBD1 (6 bases). This CDR3 has 14 residues. V lost 6 bases and J lost 0, with 11 bases in between. Germline loops: CDR1 LNHDA, CDR2 SQIVND (reference sequence). The CDR3 spells CASRPGTLNTEAFF. The CDR3, as DNA: TGTGCCAGTAGGCCGGGGACACTGAACACTGAAGCTTTCTTT.

The chain uses TRBV19 and TRBJ2-1; D not certain. Germline-derived CDR1 and CDR2 are LNHDA and SQIVND (reference sequence). The CDR3 consists of 15 residues. Trimming cost V 3 bases and J 0 bases, with 9 bases left between them. The CDR3 bases are TGTGCCAGTAGTATGACTGCGAGCTCCTACAATGAGCAGTTCTTC. It encodes CASSMTASSYNEQFF.

The chain uses TRBV4-2 and TRBJ2-2; D not certain. Germline lookup yields CDR1 LGHNA and CDR2 YNFKEQ. V was trimmed by 3 bases and J by 6 bases, leaving 11 bases between them. The CDR3 has 14 amino acids. The CDR3: CASSHVPGAGELFF. The CDR3 DNA sequence: TGTGCCAGCAGCCATGTCCCAGGTGCCGGGGAGCTGTTTTTT.